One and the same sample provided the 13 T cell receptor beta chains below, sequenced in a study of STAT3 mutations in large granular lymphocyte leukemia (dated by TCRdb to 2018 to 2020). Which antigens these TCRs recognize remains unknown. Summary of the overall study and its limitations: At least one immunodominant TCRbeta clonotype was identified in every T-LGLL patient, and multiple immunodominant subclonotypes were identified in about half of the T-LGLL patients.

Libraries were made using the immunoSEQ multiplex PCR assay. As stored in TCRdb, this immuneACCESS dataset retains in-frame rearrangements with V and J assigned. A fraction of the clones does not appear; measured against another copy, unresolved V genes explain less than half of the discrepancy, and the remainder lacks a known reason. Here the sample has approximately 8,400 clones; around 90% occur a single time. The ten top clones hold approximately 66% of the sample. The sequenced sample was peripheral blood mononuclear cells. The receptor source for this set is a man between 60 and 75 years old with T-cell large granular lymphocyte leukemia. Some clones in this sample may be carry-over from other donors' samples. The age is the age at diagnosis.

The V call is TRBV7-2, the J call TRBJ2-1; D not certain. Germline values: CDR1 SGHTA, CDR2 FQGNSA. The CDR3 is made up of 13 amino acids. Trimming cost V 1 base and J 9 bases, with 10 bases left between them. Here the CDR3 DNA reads TGTGCCAGCAGCTTAGGATCCATCCCTGAGCAGTTCTTC. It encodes CASSLGSIPEQFF. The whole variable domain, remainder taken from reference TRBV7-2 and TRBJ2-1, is GAGVSQSPSNKVTEKGKDVELRCDPISGHTALYWYRQSLGQGLEFLIYFQGNSAPDKSGLPSDRFSAERTGGSVSTLTIQRTQQEDSAVYLCASSLGSIPEQFFGPGTRLTVL.

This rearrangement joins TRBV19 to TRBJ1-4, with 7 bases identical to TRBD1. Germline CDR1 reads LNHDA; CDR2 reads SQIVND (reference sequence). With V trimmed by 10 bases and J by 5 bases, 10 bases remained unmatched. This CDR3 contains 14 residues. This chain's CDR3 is CATLGGWGNEKLFF. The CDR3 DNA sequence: TGTGCCACCCTAGGGGGCTGGGGGAATGAAAAACTGTTTTTT.

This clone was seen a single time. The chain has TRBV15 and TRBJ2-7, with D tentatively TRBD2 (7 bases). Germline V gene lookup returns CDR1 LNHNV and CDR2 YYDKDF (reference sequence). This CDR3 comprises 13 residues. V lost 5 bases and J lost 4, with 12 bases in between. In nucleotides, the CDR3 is TGTGCCACCAGCCGAGGGAGGGGGTACGAGCAGTACTTC. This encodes CATSRGRGYEQYF. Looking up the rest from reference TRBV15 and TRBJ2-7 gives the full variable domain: DAMVIQNPRYQVTQFGKPVTLSCSQTLNHNVMYWYQQKSSQAPKLLFHYYDKDFNNEADTPDNFQSRRPNTSFCFLDIRSPGLGDTAMYLCATSRGRGYEQYFGPGTRLTVT.

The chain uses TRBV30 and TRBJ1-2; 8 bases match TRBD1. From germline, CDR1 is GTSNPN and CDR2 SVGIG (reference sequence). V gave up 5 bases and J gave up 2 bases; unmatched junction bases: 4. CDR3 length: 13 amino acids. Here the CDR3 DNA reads TGTGCCTGGGTAGACAGGGGAAACTATGGCTACACCTTC. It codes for CAWVDRGNYGYTF.

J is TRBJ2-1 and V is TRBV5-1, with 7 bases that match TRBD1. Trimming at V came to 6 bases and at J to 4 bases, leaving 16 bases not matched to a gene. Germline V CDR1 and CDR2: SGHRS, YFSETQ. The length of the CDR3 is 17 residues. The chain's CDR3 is CASTPNQGVRIYNEQFF. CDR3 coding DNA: TGCGCCAGCACCCCTAATCAGGGGGTGAGGATATACAATGAGCAGTTCTTC.

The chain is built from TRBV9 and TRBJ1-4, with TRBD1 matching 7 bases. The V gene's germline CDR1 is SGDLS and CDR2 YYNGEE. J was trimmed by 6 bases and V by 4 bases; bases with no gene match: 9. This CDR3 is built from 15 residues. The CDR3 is CASSSRTGGDEKLFF. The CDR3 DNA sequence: TGTGCCAGCAGCTCTCGGACAGGAGGCGATGAAAAACTGTTTTTT. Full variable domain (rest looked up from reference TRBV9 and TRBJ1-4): DSGVTQTPKHLITATGQRVTLRCSPRSGDLSVYWYQQSLDQGLQFLIQYYNGEERAKGNILERFSAQQFPDLHSELNLSSLELGDSALYFCASSSRTGGDEKLFFGSGTQLSVL.

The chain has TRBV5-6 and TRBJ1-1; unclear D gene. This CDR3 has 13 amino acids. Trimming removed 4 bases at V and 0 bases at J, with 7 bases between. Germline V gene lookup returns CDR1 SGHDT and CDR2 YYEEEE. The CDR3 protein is CASSLPMNTEAFF. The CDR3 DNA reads TGTGCCAGCAGCCTGCCCATGAACACTGAAGCTTTCTTT.

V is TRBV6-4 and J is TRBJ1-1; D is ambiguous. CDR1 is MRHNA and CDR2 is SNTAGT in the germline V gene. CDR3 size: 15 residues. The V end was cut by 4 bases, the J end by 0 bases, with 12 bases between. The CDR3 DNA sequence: TGTGCCAGCAGTGTTGAAGGAGGGCTGAACACTGAAGCTTTCTTT. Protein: CASSVEGGLNTEAFF.

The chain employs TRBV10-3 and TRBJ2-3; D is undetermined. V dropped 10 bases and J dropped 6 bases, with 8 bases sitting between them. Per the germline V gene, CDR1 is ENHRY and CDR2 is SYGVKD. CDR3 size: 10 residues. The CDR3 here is CATLDDTQYF. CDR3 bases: TGTGCCACCCTCGATGATACGCAGTATTTT.

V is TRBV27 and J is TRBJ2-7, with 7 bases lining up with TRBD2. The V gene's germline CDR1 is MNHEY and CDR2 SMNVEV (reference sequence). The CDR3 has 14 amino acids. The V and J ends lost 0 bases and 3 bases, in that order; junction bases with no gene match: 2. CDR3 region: CASSLSGGVYEQYF. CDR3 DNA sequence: TGTGCCAGCAGTTTATCTGGGGGGGTCTACGAGCAGTACTTC.

The CDR3 loop is CASSPGGAGKNIQYF. The CDR3 nucleotides read TGTGCCAGCAGTCCCGGGGGGGCAGGCAAAAACATTCAGTACTTC. This chain links TRBV6-4 with TRBJ2-4; 8 nucleotides match TRBD2. The CDR3 runs to 15 residues. After removal of 5 bases from V and 3 bases from J, the junction contained 6 bases not matched to a gene. Germline assignment: CDR1 MRHNA and CDR2 SNTAGT.

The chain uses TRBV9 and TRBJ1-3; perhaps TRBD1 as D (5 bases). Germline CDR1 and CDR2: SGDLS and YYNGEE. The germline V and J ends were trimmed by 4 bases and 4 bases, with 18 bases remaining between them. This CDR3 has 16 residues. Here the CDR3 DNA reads TGTGCCAGCAGCCTCCAAGCGACAGACAAAGGAAACACCATATATTTT. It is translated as CASSLQATDKGNTIYF.

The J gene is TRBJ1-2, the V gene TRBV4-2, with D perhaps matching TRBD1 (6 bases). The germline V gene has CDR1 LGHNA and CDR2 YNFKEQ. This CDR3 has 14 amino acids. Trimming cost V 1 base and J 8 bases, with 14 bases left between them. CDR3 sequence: CASSQGGGAEGYTF. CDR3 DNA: TGTGCCAGCAGCCAAGGGGGGGGCGCGGAGGGCTACACCTTC.